One and the same sample provided the 19 T cell receptor beta chains below, sequenced in a study of human T cells and chemical hapten exposure. MiXCR, run by TCRdb on the RACE reads, gives a single entry per CDR3 protein. The table shows approximately 97,000 distinct CDR3 sequences, with 8.5% to 9% occurring only once. The time point was: healthy volunteer bleed at 2 weeks. Total RNA was isolated from unfractionated whole blood. Sequencing was carried out using whole blood. These receptors came from a female donor in good health. Some clones in this sample may be carry-over from other donors' samples.

The V and J genes are TRBV6-6 and TRBJ2-5; TRBD1 matches at 8 bases. The CDR3 covers 15 residues. Germline V gene data show CDR1 as MNHNY and CDR2 as SVGAGI (reference sequence). V shed 2 bases and J 3 bases; nucleotides not matched to a gene: 5. In DNA, the CDR3 is TGTGCCAGCAGTTACCTAGGACAGGGAAAAGAGACCCAGTACTTC. Protein sequence: CASSYLGQGKETQYF.

This clonotype has only a few counts. Germline and junction disagree at one end, which may indicate a read error. This chain links TRBV2 with TRBJ2-5, with unresolved D. This CDR3 spans 13 amino acids. CDR1 and CDR2 (germline): SNHLY, FYNNEI. CDR3 coding DNA: TGTGCCACCAGTCAGGACGGTGGACAGACCCAGTACTTC. It specifies CATSQDGGQTQYF.

The chain joins TRBV4-1 to TRBJ2-7; D uncertain. Germline V gene sequence: CDR1 MGHRA, CDR2 YSYEKL. V lost 1 base and J lost 4, with 17 bases in between. This CDR3 contains 16 residues. The CDR3 spells CASSQGRHMGGYEQYF. The CDR3, as DNA: TGCGCCAGCAGCCAAGGCCGGCACATGGGCGGATACGAGCAGTACTTC.

Details on this clonotype: The junction does not match germline at one end; this may be a read error. The chain carries TRBV29-1 and TRBJ1-2; D is possibly TRBD1 (6 bases). Per germline, CDR1 SQVTM and CDR2 ANQGSEA. The CDR3 runs to 14 residues. The CDR3, as DNA: TGCAGCGTCGAAGACAGGTTCAGTACGCTTAGCTACACCTTC. It specifies CSVEDRFSTLSYTF. Based on the CDR3 plus reference TRBV29-1 and TRBJ1-2, the full variable domain is SAVISQKPSRDICQRGTSLTIQCQVDSQVTMMFWYRQQPGQSLTLIATANQGSEATYESGFVIDKFPISRPNLTFSTLTVSNMSPEDSSIYLCSVEDRFSTLSYTFGSGTRLTVV.

This clonotype was counted a few times. The chain is built from TRBV7-9 and TRBJ2-7, with 8 bases that match TRBD1. This CDR3 spans 15 amino acids. The germline gives CDR1 SEHNR, CDR2 FQNEAQ (reference sequence). The V segment lost 8 bases and the J segment 1 base; nucleotides outside the gene matches: 10. The CDR3 reads CASYSTGAVSYEQYF. For the CDR3, the DNA is TGTGCCAGCTACTCGACAGGGGCCGTTTCCTACGAGCAGTACTTC.

This clonotype has only a few counts. CDR3 region: CASSVDGISTDTQYF. The CDR3 DNA sequence: TGTGCCAGCAGCGTAGACGGAATTAGCACAGATACGCAGTATTTT. This chain connects TRBV9 to TRBJ2-3; D is unresolved. There are 15 residues in the CDR3. The germline V gene encodes CDR1 SGDLS and CDR2 YYNGEE. Trimming took 0 bases from V and 0 from J, leaving 8 bases between them.

The V call is TRBV10-3, the J call TRBJ2-1, with D unclear. Germline V lookup: CDR1 ENHRY, CDR2 SYGVKD. The CDR3 is made up of 13 amino acids. Trimming stripped 2 bases from V and 15 bases from J, with 17 bases between. This chain's CDR3 is CAISEQPLSWLFF. CDR3 DNA sequence: TGTGCCATCAGTGAGCAACCACTGTCATGGCTGTTCTTC.

This clonotype turned up a few times. The chain is built from TRBV4-1 and TRBJ1-1, with TRBD1 identical over 8 bases. With V trimmed by 4 bases and J by 1 base, 8 bases remained unmatched. The germline V gene has CDR1 MGHRA and CDR2 YSYEKL. The CDR3 extends over 16 amino acids. The CDR3 DNA sequence: TGCGCCAGCAGCCTCCCATCTCAGGGGGCGAACACTGAAGCTTTCTTT. Translating it yields CASSLPSQGANTEAFF.

This clonotype was detected a few times. V gene TRBV12-3 or TRBV12-4 combines with J gene TRBJ2-3, with TRBD2 matching 12 bases. The J segment lost 4 bases and the V segment lost 5 bases, leaving 4 bases of the junction unmatched. The CDR3 contains 15 residues. CDR3 bases: TGTGCCAGCAGTCAGACTAGCGGGAGCTCAGATACGCAGTATTTT. Its protein is CASSQTSGSSDTQYF.

This clonotype was observed a few times. This chain uses TRBV29-1 with TRBJ1-3; D uncertain. V was trimmed by 5 bases and J by 0 bases, leaving 2 bases between them. CDR1 SQVTM and CDR2 ANQGSEA come from the germline V gene. The CDR3 is 11 residues long. This CDR3 is CSVPSGNTIYF. DNA of the CDR3: TGCAGCGTTCCCTCTGGAAACACCATATATTTT. Full variable domain (outside the CDR3, taken from reference TRBV29-1 and TRBJ1-3): SAVISQKPSRDICQRGTSLTIQCQVDSQVTMMFWYRQQPGQSLTLIATANQGSEATYESGFVIDKFPISRPNLTFSTLTVSNMSPEDSSIYLCSVPSGNTIYFGEGSWLTVV.

The V and J genes are TRBV7-9 and TRBJ2-3, with a weak D call TRBD1 (5 bases). The length of the CDR3 is 16 residues. Germline values: CDR1 SEHNR, CDR2 FQNEAQ (reference sequence). Trimming removed 4 bases at V and 6 bases at J, with 20 bases between. In nucleotides, the CDR3 is TGTGCCAGCAGCTCTTCCGGCCTACAGGCGGCGGATACGCAGTATTTT. This encodes CASSSSGLQAADTQYF.

The gene calls are TRBV6-2 or TRBV6-3 and TRBJ1-1; tentatively, D is TRBD1 (5 bases). The CDR3 extends over 14 amino acids. The germline V gene has CDR1 MNHEY and CDR2 SVGEGT. The V end was cut by 0 bases, the J end by 4 bases, with 9 bases between. CDR3 in amino acids: CASSYSDRTTEAFF. In DNA form, the CDR3 reads TGTGCCAGCAGTTACTCAGACAGAACCACTGAAGCTTTCTTT.

There are a few counts of this clonotype. V is TRBV25-1 and J is TRBJ2-7; TRBD1 aligns across 7 bases. With V trimmed by 5 bases and J by 3 bases, 10 bases remained unmatched. Germline assignment: CDR1 MGHDK and CDR2 SYGVNS. The CDR3 contains 15 residues. Written as DNA, the CDR3 is TGTGCCAGCAGTCCCCGACAGGGCCCAAGCTACGAGCAGTACTTC. Residues: CASSPRQGPSYEQYF.

V is TRBV6-2 or TRBV6-3 and J is TRBJ2-7, with a tentative D call TRBD1 (5 bases). Trimming removed 5 bases at V and 0 bases at J, with 11 bases between. CDR1 MNHEY and CDR2 SVGEGT come from the germline V gene. The CDR3 sequence is 14 residues long. Here the CDR3 reads CASSPDSSSYEQYF. CDR3 nucleotide sequence: TGTGCCAGCAGTCCTGACAGTAGCTCCTACGAGCAGTACTTC.

Ten or more counts support this clonotype. CDR3 DNA: TGCAGTGCTAGAGGTGACACCCCTAATGAAAAACTGTTTTTT. This encodes CSARGDTPNEKLFF. The V call is TRBV20-1, the J call TRBJ1-4; D unclear. The V end was cut by 1 base, the J end by 3 bases, with 9 bases between. CDR3 length equals 14 residues. The germline V gene encodes CDR1 DFQATT and CDR2 SNEGSKA (reference sequence).

V and J are TRBV6-2 or TRBV6-3 and TRBJ2-1, with a tentative D call TRBD1 (6 bases). V was pared by 2 bases and J by 10 bases, with 12 bases between. The V gene's germline CDR1 is MNHEY and CDR2 SVGEGT. CDR3 size: 13 residues. CDR3 amino acids: CASSYTTGTEQFF. DNA of the CDR3: TGTGCCAGCAGTTACACGACAGGAACCGAGCAGTTCTTC.

CDR3 protein: CASSRLPDLLTREQYF. In DNA, the CDR3 is TGTGCCAGCAGTCGCCTGCCGGACCTCCTCACCCGCGAGCAGTACTTC. The J gene is TRBJ2-7, the V gene TRBV6-2 or TRBV6-3; no clear D gene. The germline gives CDR1 MNHEY, CDR2 SVGEGT. V shed 5 bases and J shed 6 bases, with 23 bases lying between them. The CDR3 consists of 16 residues.

This clonotype was seen more than once but under ten times. V usage is TRBV9 and J usage is TRBJ2-7; maybe TRBD2 (5 bases). The CDR3 runs 15 residues. V was trimmed by 4 bases and J by 0 bases, leaving 14 bases between them. Germline CDR1 is SGDLS and CDR2 is YYNGEE. The CDR3 DNA reads as TGTGCCAGCAGCCCACCGGGGAGTTGCTCCTACGAGCAGTACTTC. It is translated as CASSPPGSCSYEQYF.

In its sample, this clonotype was seen many times. The chain joins TRBV6-1 to TRBJ2-3; no clear D. V gave up 1 base and J gave up 6 bases, with 5 bases separating them. The CDR3 has 12 amino acids. From germline, CDR1 is MNHNS and CDR2 SASEGT. The CDR3 region has the DNA TGTGCCAGCAGTGAAGGGTCGGATACGCAGTATTTT. Protein product: CASSEGSDTQYF.